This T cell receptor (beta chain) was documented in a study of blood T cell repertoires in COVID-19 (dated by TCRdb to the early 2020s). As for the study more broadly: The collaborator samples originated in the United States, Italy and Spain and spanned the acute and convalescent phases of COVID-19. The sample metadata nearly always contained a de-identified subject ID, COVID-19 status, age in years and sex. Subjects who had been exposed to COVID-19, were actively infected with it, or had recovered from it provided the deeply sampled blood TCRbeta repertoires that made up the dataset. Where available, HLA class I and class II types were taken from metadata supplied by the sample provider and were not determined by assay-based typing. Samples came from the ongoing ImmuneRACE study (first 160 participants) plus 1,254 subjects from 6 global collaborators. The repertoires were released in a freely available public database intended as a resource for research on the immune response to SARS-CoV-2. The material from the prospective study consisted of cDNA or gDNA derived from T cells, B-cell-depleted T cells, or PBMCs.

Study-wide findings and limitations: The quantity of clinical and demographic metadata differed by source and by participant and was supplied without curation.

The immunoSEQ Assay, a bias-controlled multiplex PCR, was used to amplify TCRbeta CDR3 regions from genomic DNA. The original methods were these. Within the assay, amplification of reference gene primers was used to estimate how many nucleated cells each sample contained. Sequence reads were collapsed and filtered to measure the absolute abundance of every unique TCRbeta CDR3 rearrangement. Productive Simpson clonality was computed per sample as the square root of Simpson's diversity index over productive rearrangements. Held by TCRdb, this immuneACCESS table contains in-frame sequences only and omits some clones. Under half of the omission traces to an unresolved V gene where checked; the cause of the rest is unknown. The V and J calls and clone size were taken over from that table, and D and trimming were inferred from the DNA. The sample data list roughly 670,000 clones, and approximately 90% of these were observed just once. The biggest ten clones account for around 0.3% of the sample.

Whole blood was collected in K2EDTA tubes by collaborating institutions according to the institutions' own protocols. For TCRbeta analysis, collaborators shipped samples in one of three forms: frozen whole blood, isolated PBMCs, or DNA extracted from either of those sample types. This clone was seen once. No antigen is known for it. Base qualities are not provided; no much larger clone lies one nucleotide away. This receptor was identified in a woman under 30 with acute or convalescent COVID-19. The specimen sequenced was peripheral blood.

CDR3 protein: CASRRGQGHEQYF. The nucleotide sequence is TGTGCCAGCAGAAGGGGACAGGGCCACGAGCAGTACTTC. The rearrangement joined TRBV27 to TRBJ2-7; 9 bases in the middle match TRBD1. From the germline V gene (reference sequence), CDR1 is MNHEY and CDR2 is SMNVEV. The CDR3 sequence holds 13 residues, the cysteine and phenylalanine included. The sequence is cut down to CDR3 DNA, 39 bases in frame from base 1. Trimming removed 6 bases from V and 5 bases from J; the gene matches leave 5 bases unexplained.